This paragraph covers one TCR beta chain sequence. What this receptor recognizes is not known. Base qualities are not at hand, and no much larger clone is one base apart. This record belongs to a study of post-analysis software for immune sequencing data (dated by TCRdb to the mid-2010s). Turning to the overall study: Disease courses on record covered relapsing-remitting, secondary progressive and progressive-relapsing multiple sclerosis, though some patients had no subtype annotation. A subset of samples was prepared in parallel using single-end sample barcoding, then pooled and co-amplified after Illumina adapter ligation. The multiple sclerosis patient repertoires were compared with roughly twelve previously published healthy control repertoires from donors aged roughly 6 to 25 years. What the work shows at the level of the full study, not this receptor alone: Normalized Chao1 diversity was significantly lower in multiple sclerosis patients than controls, suggesting substantial peripheral T-cell clonal expansion. The multiple sclerosis patient group was slightly younger than the control group. About 5 TRBV segments, including TRBV5-6, TRBV5-1 and TRBV20-1, were significantly more frequent in patients than controls. Direct clustering with F measure showed strong co-clustering of samples prepared in the same batch, prompting a batch-effect correction.

Counted from cysteine to phenylalanine, this CDR3 has 13 amino acids. The retained sequence is limited to the CDR3, 39 bases, with the frame set at the first base. The trim is 7 bases for V and 4 bases for J, with a gap of 11 bases between the germline ends. To demonstrate the VDJtools post-analysis software, TCR beta repertoires were profiled from the peripheral blood of about a dozen young patients with multiple sclerosis. Multiple sclerosis patients were children and adolescents aged roughly 6 to 17 years. Library preparation employed PCR. Instrument used: Illumina HiSeq 2500. To reduce PCR and sequencing biases, unique molecular identifiers were incorporated into the TCR beta cDNA libraries. Every 1 to 10 million input T cells yielded some 500,000 cDNA molecules, meaning each molecule approximated one T cell. The patient libraries were prepared and sequenced using the same protocol as the earlier healthy control dataset. Samples belonging to the same batch were prepared together, multiplexed and sequenced on a shared HiSeq lane. On the study's bioinformatics: Raw barcoded reads were processed with MIGEC, and single-read molecular identifier groups were discarded before consensus assembly and CDR3 extraction. Clonotype tables were post-analysed with VDJtools, and diversity was normalized by down-sampling all datasets to the smallest sample size. To correct batch-related cross-sample contamination, repertoire overlap clustering matched CDR3 amino acid sequences but not nucleotide sequences. TCRdb trimmed the raw reads at Q25, called clones with MiXCR and kept productive beta chains. Each entry merges the rows of one CDR3 protein and shows their most common DNA and genes. V and J calls and clone size were set by TCRdb, not the authors. The sample has approximately 730,000 distinct CDR3 sequences on record, 25% to 30% of them singletons. Under 0.7% of the sample is in the top ten clones.

The specimen sequenced was blood. This sequence originates from a girl between 10 and 17 years old with multiple sclerosis. The chain links TRBV12-3 or TRBV12-4 with TRBJ2-1; perhaps TRBD2 is the D gene, with 6 bases matching. CDR3 region: CASKIRGYNEQFF. The DNA reads as follows: TGTGCCAGCAAGATTCGGGGGTACAATGAGCAGTTCTTC.